The 20 T cell receptor beta chains below were found in one sample sequenced in a study of T cell responses to AZD1222 COVID-19 vaccine. The method was immunoSEQ multiplex PCR; TCRdb's version includes in-frame clones alone and lacks a portion of them. The sample records 200,000 or so clones, about 93% being singletons. The material was peripheral blood, obtained 28 days after the second AZD1222 dose. Receptors were obtained from an adult who received the AZD1222 COVID-19 vaccine.

CDR3 DNA: TGTGCCAGCAGTGAAGGGCCAGGGTACTATGGCTACACCTTC. The encoded protein is CASSEGPGYYGYTF. V is TRBV6-1 and J is TRBJ1-2; perhaps TRBD1 as D (5 bases). The V end was cut by 1 base, the J end by 3 bases, with 9 bases between. CDR1 and CDR2 (germline): MNHNS, SASEGT. CDR3 length equals 14 residues.

This chain connects TRBV28 to TRBJ1-4; TRBD1 matches 8 bases. The CDR3 extends over 16 amino acids. V trimming: 3 bases; J trimming: 8 bases; junction bases outside the gene matches: 11. Germline V gene data show CDR1 as MDHEN and CDR2 as SYDVKM. The CDR3 loop is CASSFRQGAVREKLFF. CDR3 bases: TGTGCCAGCAGTTTTCGGCAGGGGGCGGTTCGGGAAAAACTGTTTTTT.

The chain recombines TRBV20-1 with TRBJ1-1; D is undetermined. CDR3 length: 10 amino acids. Trimming pared 4 bases from V and 5 bases from J, leaving 5 bases between. Germline V gives CDR1 DFQATT, CDR2 SNEGSKA (reference sequence). The CDR3 region is CSATTTEAFF. The CDR3 region has the DNA TGCAGTGCTACAACGACTGAAGCTTTCTTT.

The gene calls are TRBV9 and TRBJ2-1, with TRBD2 matching 11 bases. CDR3 length: 14 amino acids. Germline assignment: CDR1 SGDLS and CDR2 YYNGEE. V was clipped by 4 bases and J by 8 bases; unmatched bases: 5. CDR3 amino acids: CASSFSGGAYEQFF. The CDR3 region has the DNA TGTGCCAGCAGCTTTAGCGGGGGGGCGTATGAGCAGTTCTTC. Using reference TRBV9 and TRBJ2-1 for the parts outside the CDR3, the full variable domain is DSGVTQTPKHLITATGQRVTLRCSPRSGDLSVYWYQQSLDQGLQFLIQYYNGEERAKGNILERFSAQQFPDLHSELNLSSLELGDSALYFCASSFSGGAYEQFFGPGTRLTVL.

Only a few counts were recorded for this clone. The J gene is TRBJ2-2, the V gene TRBV4-1; D possibly corresponds to TRBD2 (5 bases). Trimming removed 7 bases at V and 3 bases at J, with 12 bases between. The length of the CDR3 is 14 residues. The germline V gene has CDR1 MGHRA and CDR2 YSYEKL. The CDR3 nucleotides read TGCGCCAGCAACTTCGGACTCTACACCGGGGAGCTGTTTTTT. It specifies CASNFGLYTGELFF.

The gene calls are TRBV7-2 and TRBJ1-5; D is undetermined. Germline CDR1 and CDR2: SGHTA and FQGNSA. The V gene lost 5 bases and the J gene lost 1 base, with 12 bases spanning the gap. The CDR3 loop spans 15 amino acids. CDR3 sequence: CASSPLQRSNQPQHF. The DNA of the CDR3 is TGTGCCAGCAGCCCGCTCCAGCGGAGCAATCAGCCCCAGCATTTT.

The chain carries TRBV29-1 and TRBJ1-5, with D perhaps matching TRBD1 (5 bases). Trimming cost V 5 bases and J 7 bases, with 15 bases left between them. The length of the CDR3 is 13 residues. The V gene's germline CDR1 is SQVTM and CDR2 ANQGSEA. CDR3 protein: CSVHHGGGQPQHF. Here the CDR3 DNA reads TGCAGCGTTCATCATGGGGGTGGACAGCCCCAGCATTTT.

V and J are TRBV3-1 (or the pseudogene TRBV3-2) and TRBJ2-5, with a weak D call TRBD2 (5 bases). There are 14 residues in the CDR3. The germline gives CDR1 LGHDT, CDR2 YNNKEL (reference sequence). Between the trimmed V and J ends, which lost 1 base and 5 bases, there was a span of 11 bases. The CDR3 reads CASSQVSGFETQYF. The DNA for the CDR3 is TGTGCCAGCAGCCAAGTGTCGGGGTTTGAGACCCAGTACTTC.

The rearrangement uses TRBV27 and TRBJ1-1, with 7 bases identical to TRBD1. Germline CDR1 MNHEY, CDR2 SMNVEV (reference sequence). With 0 bases clipped from V and 6 bases from J, the junction kept 19 bases outside the gene matches. CDR3 length: 19 amino acids. The CDR3 loop is CASSLSLTGSSPRIPEAFF. The CDR3 nucleotides read TGTGCCAGCAGTTTATCGCTGACAGGGTCCTCTCCTCGGATACCTGAAGCTTTCTTT.

The chain is built from TRBV11-3 and TRBJ2-7, with D tentatively TRBD2 (5 bases). Germline V lookup: CDR1 SGHNT, CDR2 YENEEA. CDR3 length: 14 amino acids. Between the trimmed V and J ends, which lost 5 bases and 5 bases, there was a span of 16 bases. In DNA, the CDR3 is TGTGCCAGCAGCCCAGCGGCGACGGGTAACGAGCAGTACTTC. Protein sequence: CASSPAATGNEQYF.

The chain couples TRBV29-1 to TRBJ2-2, with TRBD1 matching over 9 bases. The CDR3 covers 16 residues. With V trimmed by 6 bases and J by 0 bases, 8 bases remained unmatched. The germline V gene encodes CDR1 SQVTM and CDR2 ANQGSEA. CDR3: CSVGTGPDPNTGELFF. The CDR3 DNA reads as TGCAGCGTCGGGACAGGGCCAGATCCGAACACCGGGGAGCTGTTTTTT.

CDR3 sequence: CASSGSRTGHEQYF. CDR3 in DNA: TGTGCCAGCAGCGGGTCACGGACAGGGCATGAGCAGTACTTC. V and J are TRBV5-4 and TRBJ2-7, with 8 bases fitting TRBD1. The CDR3 spans 14 residues. Germline assignment: CDR1 SGHNT and CDR2 YYREEE (reference sequence). V trimming: 4 bases; J trimming: 7 bases; junction bases outside the gene matches: 10.

The CDR3 sequence: CASSPPSVPGKLFF. The CDR3 DNA sequence: TGTGCCAGCTCACCCCCTAGTGTGCCAGGGAAACTGTTTTTT. V gene TRBV18 combines with J gene TRBJ1-4; weak D call: TRBD1 (5 bases). The CDR3 has 14 residues. Germline CDR1 KGHSH, CDR2 LQKENI. V was pared by 3 bases and J by 11 bases, with 16 bases between. The variable domain in full, completed from reference TRBV18 and TRBJ1-4, reads NAGVMQNPRHLVRRRGQEARLRCSPMKGHSHVYWYRQLPEEGLKFMVYLQKENIIDESGMPKERFSAEFPKEGPSILRIQQVVRGDSAAYFCASSPPSVPGKLFFGSGTQLSVL.

V and J are TRBV19 and TRBJ1-2; TRBD1 matches at 8 bases. The CDR3 contains 17 residues. The V segment lost 4 bases and the J segment 4 bases; nucleotides outside the gene matches: 14. Germline assignment: CDR1 LNHDA and CDR2 SQIVND (reference sequence). CDR3 amino acids: CASSRNQIRGQGYGYTF. In DNA, the CDR3 is TGTGCCAGTAGTAGAAATCAGATCAGGGGGCAGGGCTATGGCTACACCTTC. Filled out from reference TRBV19 and TRBJ1-2, the complete variable domain reads DGGITQSPKYLFRKEGQNVTLSCEQNLNHDAMYWYRQDPGQGLRLIYYSQIVNDFQKGDIAEGYSVSREKKESFPLTVTSAQKNPTAFYLCASSRNQIRGQGYGYTFGSGTRLTVV.

This clone was detected only once. In DNA form, the CDR3 reads TGTGCCAGCGTTGGACAGGGGGCAATCTATCAGCCCCAGCATTTT. Translating gives CASVGQGAIYQPQHF. The chain combines TRBV28 with TRBJ1-5, with 11 bases aligning to TRBD1. The CDR3 is 15 amino acids. V lost 8 bases to trimming and J lost 5 bases; unmatched junction nucleotides: 8. In germline, CDR1 is MDHEN, CDR2 SYDVKM.

The V gene is TRBV6-6, the J gene TRBJ2-3; 7 nucleotides agree with TRBD2. The V gene's germline CDR1 is MNHNY and CDR2 SVGAGI (reference sequence). V lost 6 bases, J lost 4 bases, and 7 bases stayed unmatched. The CDR3 sequence is 14 residues long. CDR3 in amino acids: CASRDSGGADTQYF. The DNA of the CDR3 is TGTGCCAGCAGGGACTCGGGGGGAGCAGATACGCAGTATTTT.

V and J are TRBV7-8 and TRBJ2-7, with D possibly being TRBD1 or TRBD2 (6 bases each). Germline CDR1 and CDR2: SGHVS and FQNEAQ. V was trimmed by 2 bases and J by 4 bases, leaving 21 bases between them. This CDR3 is built from 17 residues. DNA for the CDR3: TGTGCCAGCAGCTTACCCCGACAGGCGGGATTGATATACGAGCAGTACTTC. It specifies CASSLPRQAGLIYEQYF.

This chain connects TRBV19 to TRBJ2-7, with 10 bases lining up with TRBD1. Germline V gives CDR1 LNHDA, CDR2 SQIVND (reference sequence). Unmatched junction bases numbered 6, after V lost 7 bases and J lost 6 bases. The CDR3 sequence is 13 residues long. The CDR3 DNA follows: TGTGCCAGTACTGACAGGGGGCCGGGCGAGCAGTACTTC. This sequence encodes CASTDRGPGEQYF.

J is TRBJ2-7 and V is TRBV6-6; D is possibly TRBD2 (6 bases). Germline V gene sequence: CDR1 MNHNY, CDR2 SVGAGI (reference sequence). V was cut by 7 bases and J by 4 bases, with 14 bases left in between. The CDR3 runs to 13 residues. CDR3 residues: CASIGGARYEQYF. The CDR3 DNA sequence: TGTGCCAGCATCGGAGGGGCTCGGTACGAGCAGTACTTC.

The rearrangement uses TRBV6-5 and TRBJ2-2; D is uncertain. Germline CDR1 is MNHEY and CDR2 is SVGAGI. Trimming cost V 6 bases and J 0 bases, with 11 bases left between them. CDR3 length equals 15 residues. DNA of the CDR3: TGTGCCAGCAGCCTCACCAATTCGAACACCGGGGAGCTGTTTTTT. It yields the protein CASSLTNSNTGELFF.